A single sample is the source of the 17 T cell receptor beta chains below, sequenced in a study of long-term antiretroviral therapy in people with HIV. The libraries were made with immunoSEQ v3.0 at survey level. TCRdb's table, derived via immunoSEQ multiplex PCR, lists solely in-frame clones and lacks some. The table shows about 29,000 clones, with about 85% occurring only once. Sequences were derived from unsorted PBMCs, sampled about 5 years before starting antiretroviral therapy. The receptors come from a man aged 50 to 60 with HIV.

The CDR3 sequence: CASAWDRPNYGYTF. The CDR3 bases are TGTGCTAGTGCCTGGGACAGGCCTAACTATGGCTACACCTTC. This chain connects TRBV12-5 to TRBJ1-2, with 8 bases that match TRBD1. With 7 bases clipped from V and 0 bases from J, the junction kept 4 bases outside the gene matches. The CDR3 runs to 14 residues. Germline values: CDR1 LGHNT, CDR2 FRNRAP.

The chain is built from TRBV5-6 and TRBJ2-7; D not resolved. Looked up from germline, CDR1 is SGHDT and CDR2 is YYEEEE. The CDR3 extends over 13 amino acids. Trimming took 4 bases from V and 6 from J, leaving 14 bases between them. In DNA, the CDR3 is TGTGCCAGCAGCCCCCCGGATGGCGTCGAGCAGTACTTC. It encodes CASSPPDGVEQYF.

This clone has just one count. The V call is TRBV5-1, the J call TRBJ2-1; D call uncertain. The CDR3 consists of 15 residues. V was cut by 0 bases and J by 0 bases, with 7 bases left in between. Germline CDR1 reads SGHRS; CDR2 reads YFSETQ. The CDR3 nucleotides read TGCGCCAGCAGCTTGGTCGATCCCTCCTACAATGAGCAGTTCTTC. This encodes CASSLVDPSYNEQFF.

The chain uses TRBV9 and TRBJ2-6; D is tentatively TRBD1 or TRBD2 (6 bases each). The CDR3 is made up of 15 amino acids. Germline V gene sequence: CDR1 SGDLS, CDR2 YYNGEE. V lost 4 bases, J lost 17 bases, and 25 bases lay in between. The CDR3 loop reads CASSPPGAGYGSLTF. The CDR3 coding sequence is TGTGCCAGCAGCCCTCCGGGGGCAGGGTATGGCTCTTTGACTTTC.

This chain uses TRBV7-2 with TRBJ1-5, with unresolved D. The CDR3 length is 12 residues. V dropped 2 bases and J dropped 5 bases, with 4 bases sitting between them. The germline V gene has CDR1 SGHTA and CDR2 FQGNSA. CDR3 nucleotides: TGTGCCAGCAGCTTACCCTATCAGCCCCAGCATTTT. It translates to CASSLPYQPQHF.

The rearrangement links TRBV5-1 to TRBJ2-5; 8 bases match TRBD2. Germline trimming cut 3 bases from V and 3 bases from J; bases unmatched to any gene: 7. The CDR3 covers 15 residues. The germline CDR1 and CDR2 sequences are SGHRS and YFSETQ. In nucleotides, the CDR3 is TGCGCCAGCAGCTCAACCGGGACTAGGGAAGAGACCCAGTACTTC. Residues: CASSSTGTREETQYF.

V gene TRBV10-1 combines with J gene TRBJ2-1, with D perhaps being TRBD1 or TRBD2 (5 bases each). Per the germline V gene, CDR1 is WNHNN and CDR2 is SYGVQD (reference sequence). The CDR3 has 15 amino acids. Trimming stripped 0 bases from V and 5 bases from J, with 11 bases between. DNA for the CDR3: TGCGCCAGCAGTGAGTCCCCCGGGGCTAACAATGAGCAGTTCTTC. It specifies CASSESPGANNEQFF.

This sequence joins TRBV15 and TRBJ1-5; 8 nucleotides align to TRBD1. From germline, CDR1 is LNHNV and CDR2 YYDKDF (reference sequence). V trimming: 2 bases; J trimming: 3 bases; junction bases outside the gene matches: 3. CDR3 length equals 15 residues. The CDR3 spells CATSRPTGANQPQHF. The CDR3 DNA follows: TGTGCCACCAGCAGACCGACAGGGGCCAATCAGCCCCAGCATTTT.

The genes are TRBV10-3 and TRBJ2-2; 9 bases match TRBD1. The V gene's germline CDR1 is ENHRY and CDR2 SYGVKD. The CDR3 spans 12 residues. V lost 8 bases and J lost 5; bases outside the gene matches: 0. The CDR3 spells CAIGTGTGELFF. In DNA, the CDR3 is TGTGCCATCGGGACAGGGACCGGGGAGCTGTTTTTT.

This chain links TRBV6-5 with TRBJ2-7; 8 bases line up with TRBD1. CDR1 is MNHEY, CDR2 SVGAGI, per germline. The V segment lost 2 bases and the J segment 7 bases; nucleotides outside the gene matches: 7. This CDR3 contains 14 residues. CDR3 sequence reads: CASSYAGGFTEQYF. As DNA, the CDR3 is TGTGCCAGCAGTTACGCAGGGGGCTTTACGGAGCAGTACTTC.

The chain recombines TRBV10-3 with TRBJ2-2; tentatively, D is TRBD2 (5 bases). With 7 bases removed from V and 1 base from J, the gap between germline ends came to 10 bases. Germline CDR1 ENHRY, CDR2 SYGVKD. CDR3 length equals 14 residues. CDR3 region: CAINTAGNTGELFF. CDR3 nucleotide sequence: TGTGCCATCAACACGGCGGGGAACACCGGGGAGCTGTTTTTT.

This sequence joins TRBV10-1 and TRBJ1-1, with 9 bases aligning to TRBD1. V was clipped by 6 bases and J by 9 bases; unmatched bases: 8. CDR1 and CDR2 (germline): WNHNN, SYGVQD (reference sequence). The CDR3 is 13 amino acids. CDR3 protein: CASRENRGRKAFF. CDR3 nucleotide sequence: TGCGCCAGCAGGGAAAACAGGGGGCGGAAAGCTTTCTTT.

V gene TRBV2 combines with J gene TRBJ2-3; D is uncertain. V dropped 6 bases and J dropped 2 bases, with 6 bases sitting between them. The length of the CDR3 is 12 residues. From germline, CDR1 is SNHLY and CDR2 FYNNEI. CDR3 in DNA: TGTGCCAGCAGCCTAAACACAGATACGCAGTATTTT. This translates into CASSLNTDTQYF.

This clone was seen a handful of times. The chain recombines TRBV27 with TRBJ2-4, with D perhaps given as TRBD1 or TRBD2 (6 bases each). Trimming took off 5 bases at V and 8 bases at J, with 19 bases between the two ends. The germline CDR1 and CDR2 sequences are MNHEY and SMNVEV (reference sequence). The CDR3 contains 15 residues. The CDR3 nucleotides read TGTGCCAGCAGTGGGTTGGGGGGCGGACGGGACATTCAGTACTTC. Translating it yields CASSGLGGGRDIQYF.

The chain has TRBV5-4 and TRBJ1-3; 8 nucleotides match TRBD1. The CDR3 is 16 residues long. Germline V gene data show CDR1 as SGHNT and CDR2 as YYREEE (reference sequence). The J segment lost 2 bases and the V segment lost 4 bases, leaving 8 bases of the junction unmatched. CDR3: CASSLRQGSAGNTIYF. The CDR3 region has the DNA TGTGCCAGCAGCCTAAGACAGGGGTCGGCTGGAAACACCATATATTTT.

The chain carries TRBV25-1 and TRBJ2-7; 13 positions match TRBD2. Trimming removed 7 bases from V and 2 bases from J; junction bases left unmatched: 2. CDR1 MGHDK and CDR2 SYGVNS come from the germline V gene. This CDR3 region has 14 residues. CDR3 region: CASTGTSGTYEQYF. Here the CDR3 DNA reads TGTGCCAGCACCGGGACTAGCGGGACCTACGAGCAGTACTTC.

This clone was counted between two and nine times. V and J are TRBV19 and TRBJ1-1; weak D call: TRBD1 (6 bases). The CDR3 is 13 amino acids. Germline CDR1 is LNHDA and CDR2 is SQIVND (reference sequence). Trimming took off 7 bases at V and 0 bases at J, with 9 bases between the two ends. The CDR3 bases are TGTGCCAGTATCGACAGGCTGAACACTGAAGCTTTCTTT. Its protein product is CASIDRLNTEAFF.